The 7 T cell receptor beta chains in this list originate from one sample, sequenced in a study of beta chain features in type 1 diabetes. The entirety of the isolated RNA underwent reverse transcription, so expressed TCRB transcripts were sequenced. Clones were read by immunoSEQ multiplex PCR, and TCRdb kept only the in-frame ones, dropping some. The table lists under 250,000 clones, roughly 15% of them singletons, with about 0.027% in the top ten. Sequencing was carried out using naive CD4+ T cells from blood. The receptor set was obtained from a woman between 40 and 55 years old in good health.

This clone has a handful of counts. The genes are TRBV6-5 and TRBJ2-1; TRBD2 is a possible D gene (6 bases). The CDR3 length is 12 residues. From germline, CDR1 is MNHEY and CDR2 SVGAGI. V was pared by 5 bases and J by 12 bases, with 14 bases between. The CDR3 spells CASSEVGGPQFF. CDR3 nucleotide sequence: TGTGCCAGCAGTGAGGTGGGAGGCCCGCAGTTCTTC.

This clone was seen a few times. This rearrangement joins TRBV2 to TRBJ2-1; the D gene is possibly TRBD1 (5 bases). This CDR3 has 14 amino acids. Germline V lookup: CDR1 SNHLY, CDR2 FYNNEI. CDR3 amino acids: CASAGSSSYNEQFF. The CDR3 coding sequence is TGTGCTTCCGCAGGGTCAAGCTCCTACAATGAGCAGTTCTTC. The variable domain in full, completed from reference TRBV2 and TRBJ2-1, reads EPEVTQTPSHQVTQMGQEVILRCVPISNHLYFYWYRQILGQKVEFLVSFYNNEISEKSEIFDDQFSVERPDGSNFTLKIRSTKLEDSAMYFCASAGSSSYNEQFFGPGTRLTVL.

This clone has just a few counts. The chain has TRBV10-2 and TRBJ2-2; TRBD1 is a possible D gene (5 bases). Germline CDR1 reads WSHSY; CDR2 reads SAAADI. This CDR3 comprises 13 residues. V lost 0 bases, J lost 6 bases, and 5 bases lay in between. In DNA, the CDR3 is TGCGCCAGCAGTGAGTCGGGGCCCGGGGAGCTGTTTTTT. Amino acids: CASSESGPGELFF.

The rearrangement uses TRBV7-8 and TRBJ2-4; TRBD1 aligns across 10 bases. There are 17 residues in the CDR3. Germline CDR1 reads SGHVS; CDR2 reads FQNEAQ. With 2 bases clipped from V and 4 bases from J, the junction kept 8 bases outside the gene matches. CDR3 in DNA: TGTGCCAGCAGCTTAATTAGTTCGGGACAGGGGAAAAACATTCAGTACTTC. Protein: CASSLISSGQGKNIQYF. The full variable domain, its missing parts supplied by reference TRBV7-8 and TRBJ2-4, is GAGVSQSPRYKVAKRGQDVALRCDPISGHVSLFWYQQALGQGPEFLTYFQNEAQLDKSGLPSDRFFAERPEGSVSTLKIQRTQQEDSAVYLCASSLISSGQGKNIQYFGAGTRLSVL.

The chain couples TRBV7-9 to TRBJ1-3; 7 bases are shared with TRBD1. The CDR3 spans 13 residues. Germline V lookup: CDR1 SEHNR, CDR2 FQNEAQ (reference sequence). The ends lost 5 bases at V and 3 bases at J; junction bases unmatched: 1. The CDR3 nucleotides read TGTGCCAGCAGCCAGGGGGTTGGAAACACCATATATTTT. Protein: CASSQGVGNTIYF.

A note on this clone: The same CDR3 is also encoded by other DNA sequences in this sample. The J gene is TRBJ2-3, the V gene TRBV5-1; TRBD1 agrees at 9 bases. The CDR3 runs to 14 residues. J was trimmed by 4 bases and V by 3 bases; bases with no gene match: 3. Germline loops: CDR1 SGHRS, CDR2 YFSETQ. DNA for the CDR3: TGCGCCAGCAGCTCGACAGGGGGACCAGATACGCAGTATTTT. Translated: CASSSTGGPDTQYF.

The chain links TRBV5-1 to TRBJ2-5; D is possibly TRBD1 (5 bases). Germline CDR1 is SGHRS and CDR2 is YFSETQ. V was cut by 6 bases and J by 2 bases, with 20 bases left in between. There are 16 residues in the CDR3. DNA for the CDR3: TGCGCCAGCACCCAAGGAGTCAGGGCTTCTCAAGAGACCCAGTACTTC. Protein: CASTQGVRASQETQYF.